This T cell receptor (beta chain) was sequenced during a study of metastatic and nonmetastatic thyroid tumors (dated by TCRdb to 2018 to 2021). At the level of the whole study: The researchers compared repertoires between peripheral blood samples and tumor or nodule tissue samples from patients with malignant or benign thyroid disease.

Libraries were built with PCR. Sequenced using an Illumina HiSeq 4000. High-throughput sequencing was used to profile the TCR beta-chain CDR3 region of each patient. In the authors' own workflow: CDR3 differences across clinicopathological groups were used to build a classifier for discriminating distant-metastatic papillary thyroid cancer patients. The Shannon index was used to assess repertoire diversity, and the Morisita-Horn index was used to assess tumor-blood repertoire similarity. TCRdb's own reprocessing of the public reads used fastp at Q25 and MiXCR and kept productive beta chains. The authors' filters were not applied to this entry. This sample comprises more than 20,000 clones, approximately 25% of them detected only once. The ten largest clones add up to about 6% of the sample. Study-wide conclusions, independent of this receptor: In both blood and tumor samples, malignant tumors were reported to have significantly higher TCR beta diversity than benign nodules.

The CDR3 numbers 14 residues from cysteine through phenylalanine. Just the 42-base CDR3 DNA is kept, in frame starting at base 1. Relative to germline, V is 0 bases shorter and J is 6 bases shorter, with 11 bases between their ends. Taken from the germline V gene, the CDR1 and CDR2 loops are MGHRA and YSYEKL. None of the patients had been given any treatment before thyroid surgery. Patient clinical samples collected from the early 2010s to the late 2010s were retrospectively analysed using T-cell receptor beta sequencing. This clone was counted a few times. Its antigen target is currently unknown. No much larger clone is present one base from it, and per-base qualities are unavailable.

The clonotype comes from a female donor with papillary thyroid cancer or a benign thyroid nodule (not recorded which). Some clones in this sample may be carry-over from other donors' samples. Sample: tumor tissue. The chain joins TRBV4-1 to TRBJ1-1; there is no confident call for the D gene. The nucleotides are TGCGCCAGCAGCCAAGATCCGGGTAGCGCTGAAGCTTTCTTT. The encoded protein is CASSQDPGSAEAFF.